Given below is one TCR beta chain in context. The antigen is not known. The data stem from a study of T cell repertoires in cytomegalovirus infection. Whole-study results and caveats: HLA-C-restricted CMV clonotypes gave the most frequent clonotype in two of eight donors.

TCRdb ran MiXCR on the reads and lists one entry per CDR3 protein. Altogether about 140,000 distinct CDR3 sequences are present, around 30% being singletons, with the ten largest covering roughly 50%. V lost 6 bases and J 0 bases, leaving 9 bases between the germline ends. Germline loops: CDR1 MDHEN, CDR2 SYDVKM. This CDR3 has 15 residues. Sequencing was performed on CD8+ T cells from cultured PBMCs, taken from culture after CMV antigen stimulation. This TCR derives from a human donor in good health (CMV status not recorded). Some clones in this sample may be carry-over from other donors' samples. This sequence joins TRBV28 and TRBJ1-6, with a weak D call TRBD1 (5 bases). Here the CDR3 reads CASRSTASYNSPLHF. The CDR3 nucleotides are TGTGCCAGCAGATCGACAGCCTCCTATAATTCACCCCTCCACTTT.